Listed below are T cell receptor beta chains from one sample, sequenced in a study of CD8 T cells in ankylosing spondylitis. MiXCR was run by TCRdb on the 5' RACE reads, yielding one entry per CDR3 protein. Of a few hundred thousand distinct CDR3 sequences listed, around 20% are singletons. The material sequenced was blood, either unsorted or a sorted T cell fraction (not recorded which). These receptors were collected from a male donor with ankylosing spondylitis or in good health (not recorded which). Both conserved end residues are part of each CDR3. D genes are given only for firm matches. Clone size appears in some rows only: once, few, many, or a class for an expanded clone.

>NA|TRBV9|NA|TRBJ1-2
CASSSGSAGYTF
TGTGCCAGCAGCTCAGGAAGCGCGGGCTACACCTTC
>NA|TRBV12-3/TRBV12-4|NA|TRBJ2-2
CASSYGGTNTGELFF
TGTGCCAGCAGTTACGGAGGGACGAACACCGGGGAGCTGTTTTTT
>few|TRBV20-1|NA|TRBJ2-2
CSARGTAANTGELFF
TGCAGTGCTAGGGGGACTGCAGCGAACACCGGGGAGCTGTTTTTT
>NA|TRBV5-1|NA|TRBJ1-1
CASSLYMGTEAFF
TGCGCCAGCAGCCTTTATATGGGGACTGAAGCTTTCTTT
>NA|TRBV4-1|TRBD1|TRBJ1-5
CASSPAGGQPQHF
TGCGCCAGCAGCCCTGCAGGGGGTCAGCCCCAGCATTTT
>many|TRBV7-6|NA|TRBJ1-3
CASSLAHRTSGNTIYF
TGTGCCAGCAGCTTAGCACACAGGACCTCTGGAAACACCATATATTTT
>few|TRBV20-1|NA|TRBJ1-5
CSARARPDQPQHF
TGCAGTGCTAGGGCCAGGCCGGATCAGCCCCAGCATTTT
>NA|TRBV10-3|TRBD1|TRBJ1-3
CAISLQGAGNTIYF
TGTGCCATCAGCCTTCAGGGGGCCGGGAACACCATATATTTT
>few|TRBV5-1|TRBD2|TRBJ2-1
CASSELAGVEQFF
TGCGCCAGCAGCGAGCTAGCGGGAGTTGAGCAGTTCTTC
>few|TRBV29-1|NA|TRBJ2-3
CSVTDPDTQYF
TGCAGCGTTACGGACCCAGATACGCAGTATTTT
>NA|TRBV5-1|TRBD1|TRBJ2-3
CASSLGDRASLGTDTQYF
TGCGCCAGCAGCTTGGGGGACAGGGCGTCACTTGGCACAGATACGCAGTATTTT
>many|TRBV14|NA|TRBJ2-5
CASSQDGTGTWETQYF
TGTGCCAGCAGCCAAGATGGGACGGGGACCTGGGAGACCCAGTACTTC
>many|TRBV12-3/TRBV12-4|NA|TRBJ2-1
CASSLTVGSYNEQFF
TGTGCCAGCAGTTTGACCGTGGGCTCCTACAATGAGCAGTTCTTC
>few|TRBV28|NA|TRBJ2-1
CASTPEGGSYNEQFF
TGTGCCAGCACACCTGAGGGCGGCTCCTACAATGAGCAGTTCTTC
>many|TRBV5-1|TRBD1|TRBJ2-3
CASSRDSGSDTQYF
TGCGCCAGCAGCCGGGACAGTGGGTCAGATACGCAGTATTTT
>few|TRBV3-1|TRBD2|TRBJ2-5
CASSPGLAGREEETQYF
TGTGCCAGCAGCCCCGGGCTAGCGGGGCGGGAGGAAGAGACCCAGTACTTC
>few|TRBV4-2|NA|TRBJ2-3
CASSQAITDTQYF
TGTGCCAGCAGCCAGGCTATCACAGATACGCAGTATTTT
>few|TRBV20-1|TRBD2|TRBJ2-1
CSAREGTSGKNEQFF
TGCAGTGCTAGAGAGGGGACTAGCGGGAAAAATGAGCAGTTCTTC
>few|TRBV5-6|NA|TRBJ2-1
CASSLKLTRKGQFF
TGTGCCAGCAGCTTGAAACTGACTCGTAAAGGGCAGTTCTTC
>NA|TRBV5-8|TRBD2|TRBJ2-1
CASSGGTSASNEQFF
TGTGCCAGCAGCGGTGGGACTAGCGCCTCCAATGAGCAGTTCTTC
>NA|TRBV7-2|NA|TRBJ2-5
CASSLVPQQETQYF
TGTGCCAGCAGCTTAGTTCCCCAGCAAGAGACCCAGTACTTC
>few|TRBV5-1|TRBD1|TRBJ2-3
CASSLGNRGTVTDTQYF
TGCGCCAGCAGCTTGGGCAACAGGGGCACCGTCACAGATACGCAGTATTTT
>NA|TRBV20-1|NA|TRBJ1-2
CSARKRGNYGYTF
TGCAGTGCCAGGAAAAGGGGCAACTATGGCTACACCTTC
>NA|TRBV5-1|TRBD2|TRBJ2-1
CASSLATLVGLAGVDEQFF
TGCGCCAGCAGCTTGGCTACCCTCGTAGGACTAGCGGGAGTCGATGAGCAGTTCTTC
>NA|TRBV7-9|TRBD2|TRBJ2-5
CASSLPLAGGSQETQYF
TGTGCCAGCAGCTTACCGCTAGCGGGGGGGTCGCAAGAGACCCAGTACTTC
>few|TRBV7-2|NA|TRBJ2-2
CASSPTQVAFIGELFF
TGTGCCAGCAGCCCCACCCAAGTAGCGTTTATCGGGGAGCTGTTTTTT
>few|TRBV3-1|NA|TRBJ1-6
CASSPATGVKSPLHF
TGTGCCAGCAGCCCCGCGACAGGAGTGAAGTCACCCCTCCACTTT
>NA|TRBV20-1|NA|TRBJ1-5
CSASPSTRGGPQHF
TGCAGTGCTAGCCCCTCGACTCGGGGCGGGCCCCAGCATTTT
>few|TRBV5-1|TRBD1|TRBJ2-3
CASSLPPGGPHYTDTQYF
TGCGCCAGCAGCTTGCCTCCAGGGGGCCCCCACTACACAGATACGCAGTATTTT
>few|TRBV3-1|NA|TRBJ1-1
CASAQQQGNTEAFF
TGTGCCAGCGCCCAGCAACAGGGTAACACTGAAGCTTTCTTT
>NA|TRBV12-3/TRBV12-4|NA|TRBJ2-1
CASNSYNEQFF
TGTGCCAGCAACTCTTACAATGAGCAGTTCTTC
>NA|TRBV7-6|NA|TRBJ2-5
CASSLNPLLETQYF
TGTGCCAGCAGCTTAAATCCCCTTTTGGAGACCCAGTACTTC
>NA|TRBV14|NA|TRBJ1-2
CASSPDILYGYTF
TGTGCCAGCAGCCCGGACATACTCTATGGCTACACCTTC
>few|TRBV9|NA|TRBJ1-2
CASSVEASSYGYTF
TGTGCCAGCAGCGTGGAAGCCTCCTCCTATGGCTACACCTTC
>few|TRBV20-1|TRBD1|TRBJ2-2
CSAREGTVGELFF
TGCAGTGCTAGAGAAGGGACAGTCGGGGAGCTGTTTTTT
>few|TRBV12-3/TRBV12-4|TRBD1|TRBJ1-1
CASSRQGGTTEAFF
TGTGCCAGCAGCCGACAGGGCGGGACCACTGAAGCTTTCTTT
>few|TRBV12-3/TRBV12-4|NA|TRBJ2-3
CASSTFSKPDTQYF
TGTGCCAGCAGTACCTTTAGCAAACCAGATACGCAGTATTTT
>NA|TRBV3-1|NA|TRBJ1-3
CASSRRGTGNTIYF
TGTGCCAGCAGCCGCAGGGGAACTGGAAACACCATATATTTT
>NA|TRBV20-1|TRBD2|TRBJ2-2
CSAQSGGATGELFF
TGCAGTGCTCAGAGCGGGGGGGCCACCGGGGAGCTGTTTTTT
>NA|TRBV5-1|TRBD1|TRBJ1-4
CASSSRQGDEKLFF
TGCGCCAGCAGTTCTCGACAGGGGGATGAAAAACTGTTTTTT
>NA|TRBV5-1|NA|TRBJ1-3
CASSLAGAPSGNTIYF
TGCGCCAGCAGCTTGGCCGGGGCCCCCTCTGGAAACACCATATATTTT
>few|TRBV20-1|TRBD2|TRBJ2-2
CSALAGGSTGELFF
TGCAGTGCCCTAGCGGGAGGGTCCACCGGGGAGCTGTTTTTT
>NA|TRBV7-2|TRBD2|TRBJ2-3
CGSSLGLAVTDTQYF
TGTGGCAGCAGCTTAGGTCTAGCGGTCACAGATACGCAGTATTTT
>few|TRBV12-3/TRBV12-4|TRBD2|TRBJ2-1
CASILLGLGRHEQFF
TGTGCCAGCATTCTCCTGGGACTAGGCCGCCATGAGCAGTTCTTC
>NA|TRBV28|TRBD1|TRBJ2-2
CASSTGQVNTGELFF
TGTGCCAGCAGCACTGGACAGGTGAACACCGGGGAGCTGTTTTTT
>few|TRBV20-1|TRBD1|TRBJ2-1
CSARGGTAAGSYNEQFF
TGCAGTGCTAGAGGAGGGACAGCCGCCGGCTCCTACAATGAGCAGTTCTTC
>few|TRBV12-3/TRBV12-4|NA|TRBJ1-3
CASRLQGPSGNTIYF
TGTGCCAGCAGGCTGCAGGGACCCTCTGGAAACACCATATATTTT
>many|TRBV6-6|NA|TRBJ2-3
CAIGLPTDTQYF
TGTGCCATTGGACTACCCACGGATACGCAGTATTTT
>many|TRBV12-3/TRBV12-4|TRBD1|TRBJ2-1
CASRGTGYNEQFF
TGTGCCAGCAGGGGGACAGGTTACAATGAGCAGTTCTTC